The T cell receptor (beta chain) under discussion was sequenced for a study of T-cell memory formation after mild COVID-19. The CDR3 covers 15 residues. Per germline, CDR1 MNHEY and CDR2 SVGAGI. Trimming cost V 6 bases and J 3 bases, with 18 bases left between them. TCRdb independently ran MiXCR on the 5' RACE reads; one entry per CDR3 protein. The table has 150,000 to 200,000 distinct CDR3 sequences, 25% to 40% seen once. The sample consisted of PBMCs or a T cell subset sorted from them (not recorded which). The chain carries TRBV6-5 and TRBJ2-7; TRBD1 is a possible D gene (5 bases). The sequence was obtained from an adult woman who had mild COVID-19 (a few samples of this study predate the infection). Cell type and time point are not known. The CDR3 sequence: CASSPDSRQIYEQYF. The CDR3 DNA follows: TGTGCCAGCAGCCCCGACTCCAGACAGATCTACGAGCAGTACTTC.